This is a list of T cell receptor beta chains from one sample in a study of a mutant IDH1 vaccine in newly diagnosed glioma. These receptors have no known antigen. Sequenced by immunoSEQ multiplex PCR; TCRdb stores in-frame clones only, minus some. Here the sample spans roughly 28,000 clones, under 85% being singletons. The sample consisted of PBMCs, taken from a glioma patient whose treatment included an IDH1 peptide vaccine. The receptors here all came from a man in his forties with glioma. Some clones in this sample may be carry-over from other donors' samples. CDR3s include the opening cysteine and the closing phenylalanine or tryptophan. D genes are given only for firm matches. Clone sizes are given selectively: once, few, many, or a class where the clone is expanded.

d_call: TRBD1
v_call: TRBV11-2
j_call: TRBJ2-3
cdr3_length: 12
clone_size: -
cdr3_aa: CASSYRGDTQYF
cdr3_nt: TGTGCCAGCAGCTACAGGGGGGATACGCAGTATTTT

d_call: TRBD1
v_call: TRBV2
j_call: TRBJ1-2
cdr3_length: 16
clone_size: once
cdr3_aa: CASHALGQGELYGYTF
cdr3_nt: TGTGCCAGCCACGCCCTAGGACAGGGCGAACTCTATGGCTACACCTTC

d_call: TRBD1
v_call: TRBV27
j_call: TRBJ2-5
cdr3_length: 14
clone_size: -
cdr3_aa: CASSLDRGQETQYF
cdr3_nt: TGTGCCAGCAGTTTGGACAGGGGGCAAGAGACCCAGTACTTC

d_call: -
v_call: TRBV12-1
j_call: TRBJ1-6
cdr3_length: 15
clone_size: once
cdr3_aa: CASSFVILINSPLHF
cdr3_nt: TGTGCCAGCAGCTTTGTTATACTGATCAATTCACCCCTCCACTTT

d_call: TRBD2
v_call: TRBV10-3
j_call: TRBJ2-7
cdr3_length: 15
clone_size: -
cdr3_aa: CAISGVGTSGGEQYF
cdr3_nt: TGTGCCATCAGTGGCGTGGGGACTAGCGGGGGTGAGCAGTACTTC

d_call: TRBD1
v_call: TRBV2
j_call: TRBJ1-6
cdr3_length: 13
clone_size: -
cdr3_aa: CARRDRDNSPLHF
cdr3_nt: TGTGCCAGGCGGGACAGGGATAATTCACCCCTCCACTTT

d_call: TRBD1
v_call: TRBV5-4
j_call: TRBJ1-4
cdr3_length: 16
clone_size: -
cdr3_aa: CASSLRTGGLDEKLFF
cdr3_nt: TGTGCCAGCAGCTTAAGGACAGGGGGCTTGGATGAAAAACTGTTTTTT

d_call: TRBD1
v_call: TRBV19
j_call: TRBJ1-5
cdr3_length: 17
clone_size: -
cdr3_aa: CASSIESPGQGDQPQHF
cdr3_nt: TGTGCCAGTAGTATAGAGTCGCCGGGACAGGGAGACCAGCCCCAGCATTTT

d_call: -
v_call: TRBV5-1
j_call: TRBJ1-2
cdr3_length: 13
clone_size: -
cdr3_aa: CASSSTANYGYTF
cdr3_nt: TGCGCCAGCAGCTCGACGGCTAACTATGGCTACACCTTC

d_call: -
v_call: TRBV6-6
j_call: TRBJ1-1
cdr3_length: 14
clone_size: -
cdr3_aa: CASSSTGSGTEAFF
cdr3_nt: TGTGCCAGCAGTTCGACAGGTTCGGGCACTGAAGCTTTCTTT

d_call: -
v_call: TRBV27
j_call: TRBJ1-5
cdr3_length: 16
clone_size: -
cdr3_aa: CASSLLGPRGNQPQHF
cdr3_nt: TGTGCCAGCAGTTTATTGGGCCCGCGGGGCAATCAGCCCCAGCATTTT

d_call: -
v_call: TRBV7-7
j_call: TRBJ1-1
cdr3_length: 13
clone_size: few
cdr3_aa: CASSQEMNTEAFF
cdr3_nt: TGTGCTAGCAGCCAGGAAATGAACACTGAAGCTTTCTTT